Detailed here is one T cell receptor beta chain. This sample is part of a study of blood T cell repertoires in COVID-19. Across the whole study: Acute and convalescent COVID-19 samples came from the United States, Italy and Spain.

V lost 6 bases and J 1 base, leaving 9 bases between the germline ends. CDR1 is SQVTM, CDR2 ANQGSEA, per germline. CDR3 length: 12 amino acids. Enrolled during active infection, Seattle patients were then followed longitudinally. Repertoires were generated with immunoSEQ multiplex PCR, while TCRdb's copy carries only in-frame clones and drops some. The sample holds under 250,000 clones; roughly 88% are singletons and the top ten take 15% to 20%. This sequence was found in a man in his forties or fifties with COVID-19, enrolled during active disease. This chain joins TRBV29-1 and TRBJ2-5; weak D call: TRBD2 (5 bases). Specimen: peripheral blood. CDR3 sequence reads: CSVRTVQETQYF. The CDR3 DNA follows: TGCAGCGTACGGACTGTCCAAGAGACCCAGTACTTC.